The 9 T cell receptor beta chains below all came from one sample that was sequenced in a study of identical twins. TCRdb recomputed calls from the 5' RACE reads with MiXCR, one row per CDR3 protein. The sample has 650,000 to 800,000 distinct CDR3 sequences, more than 6.5% seen once. A further study also used this sample, focusing on yellow fever vaccine responses in identical twins.

The sequenced sample was PBMCs. Receptors were obtained from a young woman in good health.

This clonotype was detected only a few times. The chain recombines TRBV24-1 with TRBJ2-3; TRBD1 might be the D (6 bases). The germline V gene has CDR1 KGHDR and CDR2 SFDVKD. V dropped 4 bases and J dropped 4 bases, with 17 bases sitting between them. The CDR3 consists of 16 residues. The CDR3 spells CATSDFGQREADTQYF. The CDR3 region has the DNA TGTGCCACCAGTGACTTTGGACAGCGAGAGGCAGATACGCAGTATTTT.

This clonotype has more than one count but fewer than ten. The CDR3 DNA follows: TGTGCCAGCAGCGTAGCGATAGCGGGAGACAATGAGCAGTTCTTC. Amino acid sequence: CASSVAIAGDNEQFF. V is TRBV9 and J is TRBJ2-1; the match to TRBD2 covers 9 bases. The ends lost 0 bases at V and 5 bases at J; junction bases unmatched: 3. From germline, CDR1 is SGDLS and CDR2 YYNGEE. The CDR3 sequence is 15 residues long.

The V call is TRBV4-2, the J call TRBJ1-2; no reliable D call. This CDR3 contains 11 residues. In germline, CDR1 is LGHNA, CDR2 YNFKEQ. V gave up 3 bases and J gave up 8 bases, with 7 bases separating them. CDR3 region: CASSQVGGYTF. Written as DNA, the CDR3 is TGTGCCAGCAGCCAGGTAGGCGGCTACACCTTC.

This clonotype was picked up many times. The V gene is TRBV5-1, the J gene TRBJ2-7; unclear D gene. CDR3 length: 14 amino acids. Germline V gene lookup returns CDR1 SGHRS and CDR2 YFSETQ. Trimming removed 2 bases from V and 4 bases from J, with 13 bases in between. The chain's CDR3 is CASSFARVKYEQYF. CDR3 sequence (DNA): TGCGCCAGCAGCTTCGCTCGGGTTAAGTACGAGCAGTACTTC. Complete variable domain (other parts from reference TRBV5-1 and TRBJ2-7): KAGVTQTPRYLIKTRGQQVTLSCSPISGHRSVSWYQQTPGQGLQFLFEYFSETQRNKGNFPGRFSGRQFSNSRSEMNVSTLELGDSALYLCASSFARVKYEQYFGPGTRLTVT.

This clonotype showed up just a few times. The V gene is TRBV19, the J gene TRBJ2-1, with 8 bases fitting TRBD2. V lost 7 bases, J lost 7 bases, and 9 bases stayed unmatched. The CDR3 totals 14 residues. Germline values: CDR1 LNHDA, CDR2 SQIVND (reference sequence). CDR3 region: CASTSAGGKNEQFF. CDR3 coding DNA: TGTGCCAGTACATCGGCGGGGGGAAAGAATGAGCAGTTCTTC.

The V gene is TRBV4-2, the J gene TRBJ1-5; D is unresolved. Trimming shortened V by 3 bases and J by 7 bases, and 7 bases separated the two germline ends. Germline V gene lookup returns CDR1 LGHNA and CDR2 YNFKEQ. This CDR3 has 12 amino acids. DNA of the CDR3: TGTGCCAGCAGCCAGCCTAGCCAGCCCCAGCATTTT. Amino acid sequence: CASSQPSQPQHF.

The sample holds a few counts of this clonotype. The chain uses TRBV28 and TRBJ2-7, with 8 bases lining up with TRBD1. Germline assignment: CDR1 MDHEN and CDR2 SYDVKM. The CDR3 loop spans 13 amino acids. The CDR3 is CATGQGLPYEQYF. DNA of the CDR3: TGTGCGACAGGACAGGGTTTACCCTACGAGCAGTACTTC.

This clonotype was observed a few times. The V call is TRBV28, the J call TRBJ2-4; TRBD2 agrees at 15 bases. The CDR3 is made up of 16 amino acids. Germline CDR1 reads MDHEN; CDR2 reads SYDVKM. After removal of 5 bases from V and 6 bases from J, the junction contained 5 bases not matched to a gene. The CDR3 loop is CASSPGLAGGRNIQYF. In nucleotides, the CDR3 is TGTGCCAGCAGTCCGGGACTAGCGGGGGGAAGAAACATTCAGTACTTC.

This clonotype was observed at least ten times. This chain joins TRBV29-1 and TRBJ2-5; no clear D gene. Deletions cut 1 base from V and 2 bases from J, with 5 bases between. The V gene's germline CDR1 is SQVTM and CDR2 ANQGSEA. This CDR3 comprises 12 residues. CDR3 loop: CSVEVGQETQYF. The CDR3 DNA reads TGCAGCGTTGAAGTGGGGCAAGAGACCCAGTACTTC.